The clone carrying this TCR beta chain was detected only a few times. Its antigen is unidentified. MiXCR was run by TCRdb on the 5' RACE reads, yielding one entry per CDR3 protein. The sample yields 150,000 to 200,000 distinct CDR3 sequences, 16% seen once. This CDR3 spans 15 amino acids. Germline V CDR1 and CDR2: MNHEY, SVGAGI. Trimming removed 0 bases at V and 4 bases at J, with 11 bases between. The entry originates in a study of T-cell memory formation after mild COVID-19. General study results and limits: CD4/CD8 balance held among clones contracting day 15 to 85, and later expanders leaned CD4+.

Sequenced: PBMCs or a T cell subset sorted from them (not recorded which). The receptor's source is an adult woman who had mild COVID-19 (a few samples of this study predate the infection). Cell type and time point are not known. This chain joins TRBV6-5 and TRBJ2-3, with D maybe TRBD2 (5 bases). CDR3 DNA: TGTGCCAGCAGTTACTCGGGTTGGGGAGCAGATACGCAGTATTTT. Its translation: CASSYSGWGADTQYF.